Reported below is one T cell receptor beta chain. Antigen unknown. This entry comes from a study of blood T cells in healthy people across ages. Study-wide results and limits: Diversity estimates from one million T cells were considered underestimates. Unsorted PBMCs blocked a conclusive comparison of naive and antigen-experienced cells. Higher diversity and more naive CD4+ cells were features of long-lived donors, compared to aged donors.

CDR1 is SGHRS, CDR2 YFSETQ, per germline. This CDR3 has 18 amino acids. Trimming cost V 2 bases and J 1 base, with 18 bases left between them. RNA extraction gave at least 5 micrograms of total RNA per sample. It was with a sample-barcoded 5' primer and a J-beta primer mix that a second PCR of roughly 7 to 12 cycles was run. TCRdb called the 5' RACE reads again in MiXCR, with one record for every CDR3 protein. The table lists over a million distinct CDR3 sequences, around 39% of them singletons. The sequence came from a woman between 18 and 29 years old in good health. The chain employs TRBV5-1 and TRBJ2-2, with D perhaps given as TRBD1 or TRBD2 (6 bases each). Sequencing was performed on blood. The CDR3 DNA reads TGCGCCAGCAGCTTAGGGGGACTCCTTCATAAGAACACCGGGGAGCTGTTTTTT. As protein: CASSLGGLLHKNTGELFF.